One sample yielded the 13 T cell receptor beta chains listed below, sequenced in a study of T cell changes during pregnancy in multiple sclerosis. This table comes from immunoSEQ multiplex PCR, and its TCRdb copy is limited to in-frame clones, with some not included. The top ten hold about 5.5% of the sample, which has over 40,000 clones, 88% seen once. Sequenced here: CD8+ T cells from peripheral blood mononuclear cells, sampled after pregnancy. The receptor source for this set is a female donor in good health, enrolled as a control in a pregnancy study.

The CDR3 loop reads CASSWPGQGVVYTEAFF. For the CDR3, the DNA is TGTGCCAGCAGCTGGCCGGGACAGGGGGTTGTCTATACTGAAGCTTTCTTT. The chain carries TRBV7-2 and TRBJ1-1, with 11 bases matching TRBD1. J lost 5 bases, V lost 4 bases, and 12 bases had no gene match. The CDR3 sequence is 17 residues long. Germline CDR1 and CDR2: SGHTA and FQGNSA.

This chain joins TRBV5-6 and TRBJ1-3; D gene unclear. The ends were cut back, 0 bases at V and 9 bases at J, with 13 bases in the middle. Looked up from germline, CDR1 is SGHDT and CDR2 is YYEEEE. The CDR3 extends over 14 amino acids. Written as DNA, the CDR3 is TGTGCCAGCAGCTTGGGCGCGAACCTCGGCACCATATATTTT. It is translated as CASSLGANLGTIYF.

This chain uses TRBV6-5 with TRBJ2-7; 8 nucleotides match TRBD1. CDR1 is MNHEY, CDR2 SVGAGI, per germline. The V segment lost 11 bases and the J segment 1 base; nucleotides outside the gene matches: 7. The CDR3 contains 13 residues. CDR3 protein: CAGRGTGSYEQYF. CDR3 sequence (DNA): TGTGCCGGCCGGGGGACAGGATCCTACGAGCAGTACTTC.

This chain connects TRBV5-4 to TRBJ1-2, with a weak D call TRBD1 (5 bases). Trimming stripped 4 bases from V and 5 bases from J, with 15 bases between. The CDR3 has 14 residues. The germline V gene has CDR1 SGHNT and CDR2 YYREEE (reference sequence). CDR3 in amino acids: CASSQSAGGYGYTF. CDR3 nucleotide sequence: TGTGCCAGCAGCCAGTCAGCGGGGGGATATGGCTACACCTTC.

In this sample, this clone turned up a few times. The genes are TRBV7-9 and TRBJ1-2; no clear D. This CDR3 comprises 16 residues. Per germline, CDR1 SEHNR and CDR2 FQNEAQ (reference sequence). V lost 1 base to trimming and J lost 7 bases, with 19 bases between them. DNA for the CDR3: TGTGCCAGCAGCTTAGGCGGAGGAAGGTCGCTCTCTGGCTACACCTTC. Translating gives CASSLGGGRSLSGYTF.

This chain connects TRBV10-3 to TRBJ1-2; 7 nucleotides agree with TRBD1. The CDR3 loop spans 16 amino acids. Germline values: CDR1 ENHRY, CDR2 SYGVKD. J gave up 1 base and V 3 bases, and 8 bases lay outside the gene matches. CDR3 sequence reads: CAISDIDRDHNYGYTF. Here the CDR3 DNA reads TGTGCCATCAGTGATATAGACAGGGACCATAACTATGGCTACACCTTC.

The chain employs TRBV30 and TRBJ1-5, with a possible D match to TRBD1 (5 bases). The germline V and J ends were trimmed by 2 bases and 0 bases, with 11 bases remaining between them. In germline, CDR1 is GTSNPN, CDR2 SVGIG (reference sequence). This CDR3 has 15 residues. This CDR3 is CAWSLFDSSNQPQHF. CDR3 nucleotides: TGTGCCTGGAGTCTTTTTGACAGTAGCAATCAGCCCCAGCATTTT.

In its sample, this clone was seen a few times. The chain is built from TRBV7-9 and TRBJ1-5; D uncertain. The germline CDR1 and CDR2 sequences are SEHNR and FQNEAQ (reference sequence). V was shortened by 1 base and J by 3 bases, with 7 bases between the two germline ends. This CDR3 region has 14 residues. The CDR3 nucleotides read TGTGCCAGCAGCTTAGGGAGAATCAATCAGCCCCAGCATTTT. Protein: CASSLGRINQPQHF.

This chain links TRBV6-4 with TRBJ2-2, with 10 bases lining up with TRBD1. CDR1 and CDR2 from the germline V gene are MRHNA and SNTAGT. Trimming removed 5 bases from V and 3 bases from J; junction bases left unmatched: 3. The CDR3 spans 15 residues. The DNA of the CDR3 is TGTGCCAGCAGTCGACAGGGGGCGGACACCGGGGAGCTGTTTTTT. Its protein is CASSRQGADTGELFF.

The sample holds one count of this clone. CDR3 sequence reads: CASSLGGTSGLSSYNEQFF. As DNA, the CDR3 is TGTGCCAGCAGCTTAGGGGGCACTAGCGGCCTGAGCTCCTACAATGAGCAGTTCTTC. The chain carries TRBV7-9 and TRBJ2-1; 8 nucleotides agree with TRBD2. The CDR3 consists of 19 residues. Germline assignment: CDR1 SEHNR and CDR2 FQNEAQ (reference sequence). V lost 1 base and J lost 0; bases outside the gene matches: 11.

In this sample, this clone turned up once. The chain carries TRBV9 and TRBJ2-7; TRBD2 agrees at 7 bases. Germline V gives CDR1 SGDLS, CDR2 YYNGEE. The V and J ends lost 4 bases and 2 bases, in that order; junction bases with no gene match: 6. The CDR3 covers 14 residues. CDR3 coding DNA: TGTGCCAGCAGCCTCGGGGGGTCGACCTACGAGCAGTACTTC. It codes for CASSLGGSTYEQYF.

The V and J genes are TRBV4-3 and TRBJ2-7, with D possibly TRBD2 on 6 matching bases. The CDR3 sequence is 14 residues long. V lost 2 bases, J lost 1 base, and 9 bases lay in between. From germline, CDR1 is LGHNA and CDR2 YSLEER. The CDR3 nucleotides are TGCGCCAGCAGCCAATCAGGGAGGTCCTACGAGCAGTACTTC. Translation: CASSQSGRSYEQYF.

The chain links TRBV9 to TRBJ2-1; 8 nucleotides agree with TRBD1. Germline CDR1 is SGDLS and CDR2 is YYNGEE. The CDR3 totals 14 residues. The V and J ends lost 4 bases and 4 bases, in that order; junction bases with no gene match: 4. CDR3 in amino acids: CASSTGTGYNEQFF. DNA of the CDR3: TGTGCCAGCAGCACAGGGACAGGTTACAATGAGCAGTTCTTC.